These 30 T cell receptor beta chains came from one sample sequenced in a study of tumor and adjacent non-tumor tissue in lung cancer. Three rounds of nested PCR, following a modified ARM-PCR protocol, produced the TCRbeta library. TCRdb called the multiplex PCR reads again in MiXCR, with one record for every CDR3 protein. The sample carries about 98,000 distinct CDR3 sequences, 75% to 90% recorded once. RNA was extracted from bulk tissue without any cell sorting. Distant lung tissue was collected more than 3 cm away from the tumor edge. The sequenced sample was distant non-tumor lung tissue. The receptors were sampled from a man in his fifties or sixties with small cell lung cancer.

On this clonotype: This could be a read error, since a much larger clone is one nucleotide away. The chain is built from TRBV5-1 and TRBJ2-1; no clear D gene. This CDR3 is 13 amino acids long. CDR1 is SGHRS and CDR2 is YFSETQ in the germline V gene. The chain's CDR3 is CPSSLIQTDEQFF. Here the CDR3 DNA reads TGCCCCAGCAGCTTGATCCAAACGGATGAGCAGTTCTTC.

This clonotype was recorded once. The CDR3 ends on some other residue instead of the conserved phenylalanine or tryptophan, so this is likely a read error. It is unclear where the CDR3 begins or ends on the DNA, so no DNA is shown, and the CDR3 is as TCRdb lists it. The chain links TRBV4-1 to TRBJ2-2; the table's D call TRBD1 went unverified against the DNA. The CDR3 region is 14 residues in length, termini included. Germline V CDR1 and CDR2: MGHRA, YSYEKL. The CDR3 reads CASSKGAYTGELLI.

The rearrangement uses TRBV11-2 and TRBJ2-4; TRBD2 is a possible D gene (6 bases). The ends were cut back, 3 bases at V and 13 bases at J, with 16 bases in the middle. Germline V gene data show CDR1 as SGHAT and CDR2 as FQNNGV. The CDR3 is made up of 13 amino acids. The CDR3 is CASSLEAAGMQYF. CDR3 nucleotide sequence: TGTGCCAGCAGCTTGGAGGCAGCGGGCATGCAGTACTTC.

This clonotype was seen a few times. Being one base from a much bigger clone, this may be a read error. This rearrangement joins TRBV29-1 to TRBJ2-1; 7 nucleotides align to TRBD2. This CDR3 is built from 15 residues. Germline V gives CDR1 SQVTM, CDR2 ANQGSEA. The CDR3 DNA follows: TGCAGCGTTGAAGATAGGCGGGAGAGGTTAAATGAGCAGTCCTTC. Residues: CSVEDRRERLNEQSF.

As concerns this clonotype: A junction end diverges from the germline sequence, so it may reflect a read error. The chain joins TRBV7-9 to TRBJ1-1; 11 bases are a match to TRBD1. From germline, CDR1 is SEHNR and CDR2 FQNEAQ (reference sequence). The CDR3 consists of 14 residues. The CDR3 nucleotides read TGTGCCAGCATACGGGACAGGGGGTTTCTCGAAGCTCTCTTT. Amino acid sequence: CASIRDRGFLEALF.

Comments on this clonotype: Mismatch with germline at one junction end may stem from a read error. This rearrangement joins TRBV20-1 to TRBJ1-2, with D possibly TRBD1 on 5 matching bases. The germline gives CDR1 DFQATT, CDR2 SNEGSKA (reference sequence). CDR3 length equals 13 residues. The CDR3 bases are TGCGGTGCTAGCGCACAGGCGGTATATGGCTACACCTTC. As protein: CGASAQAVYGYTF.

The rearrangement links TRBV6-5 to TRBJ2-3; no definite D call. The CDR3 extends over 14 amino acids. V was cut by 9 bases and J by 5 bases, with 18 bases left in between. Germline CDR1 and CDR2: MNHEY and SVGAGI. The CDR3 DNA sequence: TGTGCCAGATGTTACGCTGGGATTAGAGATACGCAGTATTTT. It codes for CARCYAGIRDTQYF.

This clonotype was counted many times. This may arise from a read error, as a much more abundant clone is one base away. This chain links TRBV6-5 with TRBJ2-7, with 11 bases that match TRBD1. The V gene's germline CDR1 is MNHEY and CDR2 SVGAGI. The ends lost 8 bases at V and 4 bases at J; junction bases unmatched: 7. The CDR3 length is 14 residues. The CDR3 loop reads CASGSGQGVYEQYF. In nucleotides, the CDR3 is TGTGCCAGCGGTTCGGGACAGGGGGTTTACGAGCAGTACTTC.

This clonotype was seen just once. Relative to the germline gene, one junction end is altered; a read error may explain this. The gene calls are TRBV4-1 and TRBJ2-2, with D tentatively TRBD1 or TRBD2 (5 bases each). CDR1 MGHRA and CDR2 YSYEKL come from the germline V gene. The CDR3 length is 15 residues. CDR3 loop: CASRSSGAYTGELSF. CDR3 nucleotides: TGCGCCAGCAGGAGCAGTGGGGCCTATACCGGGGAGCTGTCTTTT.

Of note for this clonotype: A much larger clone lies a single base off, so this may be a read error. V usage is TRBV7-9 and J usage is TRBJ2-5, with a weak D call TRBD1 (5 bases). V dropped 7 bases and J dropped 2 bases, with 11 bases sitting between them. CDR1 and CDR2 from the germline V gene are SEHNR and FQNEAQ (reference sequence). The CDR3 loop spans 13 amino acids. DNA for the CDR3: TGTGCCAGCAACACGACAGCTCAAGAGACCCAGTACTTC. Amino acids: CASNTTAQETQYF.

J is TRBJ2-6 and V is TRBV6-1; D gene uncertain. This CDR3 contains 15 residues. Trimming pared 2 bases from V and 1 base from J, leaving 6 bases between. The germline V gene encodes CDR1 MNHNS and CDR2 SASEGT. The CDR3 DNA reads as TGTGCCAGCAGTGAACGGTCATCTGGGGCCAACGTCCTGACTTTC. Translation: CASSERSSGANVLTF.

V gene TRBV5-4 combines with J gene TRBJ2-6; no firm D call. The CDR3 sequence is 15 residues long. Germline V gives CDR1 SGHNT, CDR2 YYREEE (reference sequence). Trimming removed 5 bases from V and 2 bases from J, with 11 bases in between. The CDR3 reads CASSLSAPGANVLTF. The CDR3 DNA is TGTGCCAGCAGTCTGTCAGCCCCTGGGGCCAACGTCCTGACTTTC.

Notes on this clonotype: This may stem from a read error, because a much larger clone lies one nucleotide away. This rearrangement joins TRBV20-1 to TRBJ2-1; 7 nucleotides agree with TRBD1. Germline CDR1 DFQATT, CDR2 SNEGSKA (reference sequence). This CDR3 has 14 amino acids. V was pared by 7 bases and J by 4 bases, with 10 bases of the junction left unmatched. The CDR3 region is CSVQGQADYNEQFF. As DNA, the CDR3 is TGCAGTGTCCAAGGACAGGCGGATTACAATGAGCAGTTCTTC.

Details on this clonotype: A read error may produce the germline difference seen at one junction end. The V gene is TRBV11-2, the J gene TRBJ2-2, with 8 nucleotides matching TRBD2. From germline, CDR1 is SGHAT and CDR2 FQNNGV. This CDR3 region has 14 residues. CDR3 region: CASSRSGNTVELVF. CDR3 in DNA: TGTGCCAGCAGTCGTAGCGGGAACACCGTGGAGCTGGTTTTT.

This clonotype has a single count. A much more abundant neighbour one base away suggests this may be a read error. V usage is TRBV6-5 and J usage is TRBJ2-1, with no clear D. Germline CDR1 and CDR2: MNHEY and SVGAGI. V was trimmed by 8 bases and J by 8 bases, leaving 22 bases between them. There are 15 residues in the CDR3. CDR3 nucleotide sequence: TGTGCCAGCGGTCCCGGATTTATATTTTCATATGAGCAGTTCTTC. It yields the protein CASGPGFIFSYEQFF.

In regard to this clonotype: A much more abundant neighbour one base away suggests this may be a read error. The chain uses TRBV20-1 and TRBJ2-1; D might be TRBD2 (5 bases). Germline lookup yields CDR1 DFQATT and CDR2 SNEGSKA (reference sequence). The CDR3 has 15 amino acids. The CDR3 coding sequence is TGCAGTGCGCTCCCCCCAGCGGTGTCCTACTATGAGCAGTTCTTC. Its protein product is CSALPPAVSYYEQFF.

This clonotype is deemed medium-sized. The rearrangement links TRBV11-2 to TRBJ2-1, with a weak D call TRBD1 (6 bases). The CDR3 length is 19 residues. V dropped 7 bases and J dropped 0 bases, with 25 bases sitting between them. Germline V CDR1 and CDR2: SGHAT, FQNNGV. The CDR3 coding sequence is TGTGCCAGCACCTATATATTGGGGGCGGACACGAGCTCCTACAATGAGCAGTTCTTC. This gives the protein CASTYILGADTSSYNEQFF.

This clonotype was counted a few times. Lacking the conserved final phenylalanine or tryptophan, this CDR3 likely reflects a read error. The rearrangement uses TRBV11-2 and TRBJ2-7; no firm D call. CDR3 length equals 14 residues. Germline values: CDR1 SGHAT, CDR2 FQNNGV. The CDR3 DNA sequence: TGTGCCAGCAGCCCCGATTTGACCTCCTACGAACAGTACATC. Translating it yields CASSPDLTSYEQYI.

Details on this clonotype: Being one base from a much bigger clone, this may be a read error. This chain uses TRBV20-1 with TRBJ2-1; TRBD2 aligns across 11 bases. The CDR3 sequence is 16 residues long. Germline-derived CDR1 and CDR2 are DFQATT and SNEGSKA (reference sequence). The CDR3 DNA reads TGCAGTGCTCCTGGGACTAGCGGTTTCTCCTACAGTGAGCAGTTCTTC. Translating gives CSAPGTSGFSYSEQFF.

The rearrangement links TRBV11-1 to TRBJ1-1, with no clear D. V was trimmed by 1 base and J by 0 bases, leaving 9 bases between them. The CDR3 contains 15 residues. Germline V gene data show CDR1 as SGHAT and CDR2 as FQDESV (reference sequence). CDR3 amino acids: CASSLGNSMNTEAFF. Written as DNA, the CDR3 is TGTGCCAGCAGCTTAGGGAATAGCATGAACACTGAAGCTTTCTTT.

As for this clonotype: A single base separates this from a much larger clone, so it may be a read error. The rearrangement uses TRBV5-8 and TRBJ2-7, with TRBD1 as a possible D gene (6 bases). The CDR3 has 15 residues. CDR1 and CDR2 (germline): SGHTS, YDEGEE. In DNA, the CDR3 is TGTGCCAGCAGCTTGGCGACAGGTTTCGTCGACGAGCTGTACTTC. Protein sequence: CASSLATGFVDELYF. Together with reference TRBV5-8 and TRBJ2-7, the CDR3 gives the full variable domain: EAGVTQSPTHLIKTRGQQATLRCSPISGHTSVYWYQQALGLGLQFLLWYDEGEERNRGNFPPRFSGRQFPNYSSELNVNALELEDSALYLCASSLATGFVDELYFGPGTRLTVT.

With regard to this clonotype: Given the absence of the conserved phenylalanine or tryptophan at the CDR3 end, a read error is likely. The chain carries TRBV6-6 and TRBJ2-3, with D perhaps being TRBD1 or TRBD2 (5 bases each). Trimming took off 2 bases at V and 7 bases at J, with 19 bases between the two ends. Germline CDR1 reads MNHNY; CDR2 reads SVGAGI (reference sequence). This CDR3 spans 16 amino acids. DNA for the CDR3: TGTGCCAGCAGTTACCCTCGTGGGGGAGACGAAAATACGCAGTATCTT. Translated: CASSYPRGGDENTQYL.

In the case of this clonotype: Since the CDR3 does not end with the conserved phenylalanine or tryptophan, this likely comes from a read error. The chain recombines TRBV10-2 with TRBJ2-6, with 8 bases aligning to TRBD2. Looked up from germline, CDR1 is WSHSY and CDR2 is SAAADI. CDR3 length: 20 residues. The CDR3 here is CASSGSGTSGTRSGANVLTI. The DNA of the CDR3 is TGTGCCAGCAGTGGGTCGGGTACTAGCGGTACCCGCTCTGGGGCCAACGTCCTGACTATC.

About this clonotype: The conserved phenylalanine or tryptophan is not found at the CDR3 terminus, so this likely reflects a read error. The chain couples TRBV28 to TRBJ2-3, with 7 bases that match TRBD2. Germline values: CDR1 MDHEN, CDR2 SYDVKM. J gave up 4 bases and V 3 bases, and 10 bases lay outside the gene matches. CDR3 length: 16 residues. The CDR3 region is CASSFQAGAGPDTQYL. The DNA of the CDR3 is TGTGCCAGCAGTTTTCAGGCGGGAGCTGGTCCAGATACGCAGTATCTT.

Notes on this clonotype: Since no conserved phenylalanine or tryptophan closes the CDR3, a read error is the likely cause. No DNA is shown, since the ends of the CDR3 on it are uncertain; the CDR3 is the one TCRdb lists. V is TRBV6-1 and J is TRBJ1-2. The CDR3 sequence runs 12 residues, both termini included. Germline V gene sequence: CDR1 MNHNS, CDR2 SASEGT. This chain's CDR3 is CASSEAHGSFIS.

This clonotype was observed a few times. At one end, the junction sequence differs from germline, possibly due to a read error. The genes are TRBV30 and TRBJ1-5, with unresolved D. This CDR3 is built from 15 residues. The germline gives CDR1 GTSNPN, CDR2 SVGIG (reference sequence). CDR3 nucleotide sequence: TGTGCCTGGACCATCGGCTCAAGTGGCAATCAGCACCAGCATTTT. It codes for CAWTIGSSGNQHQHF.

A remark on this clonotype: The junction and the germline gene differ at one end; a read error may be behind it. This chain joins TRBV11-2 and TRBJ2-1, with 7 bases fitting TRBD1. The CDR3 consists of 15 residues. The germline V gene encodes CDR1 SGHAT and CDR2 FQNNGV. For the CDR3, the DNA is TGTGCCTGCAGCTCTTCTTCAACAGGGGACCCTAAGCAGCTCTTC. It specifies CACSSSSTGDPKQLF.

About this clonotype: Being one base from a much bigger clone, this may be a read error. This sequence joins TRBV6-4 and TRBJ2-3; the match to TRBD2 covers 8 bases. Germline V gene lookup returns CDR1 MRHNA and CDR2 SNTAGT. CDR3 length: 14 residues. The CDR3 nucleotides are TGTGCCAGCAGTGAGCGGGGGGCCACAGATATGCAGTATTTT. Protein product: CASSERGATDMQYF.

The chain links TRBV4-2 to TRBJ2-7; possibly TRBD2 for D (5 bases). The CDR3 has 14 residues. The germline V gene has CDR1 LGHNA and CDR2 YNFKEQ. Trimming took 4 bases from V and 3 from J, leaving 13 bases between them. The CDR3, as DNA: TGTGCCAGCAGCCGAGTCCCGGAGGTCTACGAGCAGTACTTC. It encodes CASSRVPEVYEQYF.

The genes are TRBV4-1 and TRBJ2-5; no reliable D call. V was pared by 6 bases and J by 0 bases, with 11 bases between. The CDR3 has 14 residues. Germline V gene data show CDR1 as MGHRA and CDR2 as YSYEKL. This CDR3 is CASSQVVDQETQYF. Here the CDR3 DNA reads TGCGCCAGCAGTCAGGTCGTTGACCAAGAGACCCAGTACTTC.